The 32 T cell receptor beta chains in this list originate from one sample, sequenced in a study of graft-versus-host responses after intestinal transplantation. Responders that carried the CFSE label, about 200,000 of them, were plated with about 200,000 irradiated, violet-dye-labeled stimulator cells. Only in-frame clones appear in the TCRdb table, and some are missing; sequencing was by immunoSEQ multiplex PCR. The table has about 7,400 clones, roughly a third seen once. This material consisted of alloreactive CD8+ T cells from a mixed lymphocyte reaction culture, taken before transplantation. Noted subset: CFSE-low proliferating T cells sorted from roughly 6-day pre-transplant mixed lymphocyte reaction (GvH or HvG direction). The receptors stem from a human patient who was an organ donor for intestinal transplantation.

The chain has TRBV15 and TRBJ2-2; 7 bases agree with TRBD2. Trimming at V came to 5 bases and at J to 4 bases, leaving 16 bases not matched to a gene. The CDR3 runs to 18 residues. The germline V gene encodes CDR1 LNHNV and CDR2 YYDKDF (reference sequence). The CDR3 loop is CATSGGLTSQFPTGELFF. CDR3 coding DNA: TGTGCCACCAGCGGGGGATTGACTAGCCAATTCCCCACCGGGGAGCTGTTTTTT.

This clone is judged medium-sized. This chain connects TRBV9 to TRBJ2-7; D is unclear. V was cut by 0 bases and J by 3 bases, with 10 bases left in between. CDR1 and CDR2 from the germline V gene are SGDLS and YYNGEE. The CDR3 is made up of 14 amino acids. The CDR3 DNA reads TGTGCCAGCAGCGTAGGAGGTGTCGGCTACGAGCAGTACTTC. Its protein product is CASSVGGVGYEQYF. The full variable domain, with the rest looked up from reference TRBV9 and TRBJ2-7, is DSGVTQTPKHLITATGQRVTLRCSPRSGDLSVYWYQQSLDQGLQFLIQYYNGEERAKGNILERFSAQQFPDLHSELNLSSLELGDSALYFCASSVGGVGYEQYFGPGTRLTVT.

In this sample, this clone is large. In DNA form, the CDR3 reads TGCGCCAGCAGCCAACCTCGGGGCGAGCAGTACTTC. It translates to CASSQPRGEQYF. The rearrangement joins TRBV4-1 to TRBJ2-7; a weak D match, TRBD2 (5 bases). The germline V gene has CDR1 MGHRA and CDR2 YSYEKL. V was trimmed by 2 bases and J by 6 bases, leaving 8 bases between them. This CDR3 is 12 amino acids long.

The chain combines TRBV5-7 with TRBJ2-7; maybe TRBD1 (6 bases). TRBV5-7 falls under the ORF class, with uncertain function. V shed 4 bases and J shed 0 bases, with 17 bases lying between them. The CDR3 loop spans 16 amino acids. The CDR3 loop reads CASSLGNRVVSYEQYF. In DNA form, the CDR3 reads TGTGCCAGCAGCCTAGGAAACAGGGTAGTCTCCTACGAGCAGTACTTC.

This clone was observed once. The chain links TRBV21-1 to TRBJ2-7; TRBD2, the D gene given by the table, was not confirmed from the DNA. TRBV21-1 is a known pseudogene. There are 13 residues in the CDR3. This chain's CDR3 is CASSGTGKNEQYF. For the CDR3, the DNA is TGTGCCAGCAGTGGGACTGGTAAGAACGAGCAGTACTTC.

This rearrangement joins TRBV2 to TRBJ1-2, with D perhaps TRBD1 (6 bases). The V gene lost 10 bases and the J gene lost 4 bases, with 25 bases spanning the gap. CDR3 length equals 16 residues. Germline V gene sequence: CDR1 SNHLY, CDR2 FYNNEI. CDR3 nucleotides: TGTGCCAACTCCCCCAGAGAGGACAGAAGATTCTATGGCTACACCTTC. Residues: CANSPREDRRFYGYTF. Combining the CDR3 with reference TRBV2 and TRBJ1-2 gives the whole variable domain EPEVTQTPSHQVTQMGQEVILRCVPISNHLYFYWYRQILGQKVEFLVSFYNNEISEKSEIFDDQFSVERPDGSNFTLKIRSTKLEDSAMYFCANSPREDRRFYGYTFGSGTRLTVV.

This clone is deemed medium-sized. The chain recombines TRBV5-4 with TRBJ2-1; possible D gene TRBD2, 5 bases. The V gene lost 2 bases and the J gene lost 2 bases, with 14 bases spanning the gap. In germline, CDR1 is SGHNT, CDR2 YYREEE (reference sequence). The CDR3 covers 16 residues. In DNA form, the CDR3 reads TGTGCCAGCAGCTTTGCGACGGGGTGGACCTACAATGAGCAGTTCTTC. It is translated as CASSFATGWTYNEQFF.

This clone was detected only a few times. V and J are TRBV29-1 and TRBJ1-1; no firm D call. The ends were cut back, 4 bases at V and 0 bases at J, with 18 bases in the middle. Germline V gene data show CDR1 as SQVTM and CDR2 as ANQGSEA. The CDR3 is made up of 16 amino acids. The chain's CDR3 is CSVVSPRHFMNTEAFF. CDR3 DNA sequence: TGCAGCGTTGTGAGCCCGAGGCATTTTATGAACACTGAAGCTTTCTTT.

This clone has a handful of counts. The genes are TRBV7-6 and TRBJ2-1; TRBD2 is a possible D gene (5 bases). This CDR3 is built from 18 residues. V was pared by 2 bases and J by 6 bases, with 23 bases between. Germline CDR1 is SGHVS and CDR2 is FNYEAQ. The CDR3 DNA follows: TGTGCCAGCAGCTTAAGCTTTTACTACGGACTGCGGGTCAATGAGCAGTTCTTC. Translated: CASSLSFYYGLRVNEQFF.

This chain joins TRBV21-1 and TRBJ1-1; the table assigns TRBD1, which was not confirmed against the DNA. TRBV21-1 is a pseudogene locus. The length of the CDR3 is 18 residues. The CDR3 coding sequence is TGTGCCAGCAGCAATCCGGACAGGGGGATTCATATGAACACTGAAGCTTTCTTT. As protein: CASSNPDRGIHMNTEAFF.

The chain employs TRBV5-1 and TRBJ2-5; TRBD2 matches at 8 bases. Germline V gives CDR1 SGHRS, CDR2 YFSETQ. Losses at the gene ends were 0 bases for V and 2 bases for J; bases not matched to a gene: 6. This CDR3 region has 16 residues. The CDR3 nucleotides read TGCGCCAGCAGCTTGGGTCAGCGGGGGCCGCAAGAGACCCAGTACTTC. Residues: CASSLGQRGPQETQYF.

The chain carries TRBV18 and TRBJ2-5; 10 nucleotides line up with TRBD2. This CDR3 comprises 17 residues. Germline CDR1 is KGHSH and CDR2 is LQKENI. Trimming took 4 bases from V and 6 from J; bases not matched to a gene: 14. CDR3: CASSLLIAGGLTKTQYF. CDR3 bases: TGTGCCAGCTCACTTCTCATAGCGGGAGGCCTGACGAAGACCCAGTACTTC.

This clone has a handful of counts. V usage is TRBV5-1 and J usage is TRBJ1-1; D gene ambiguous. Between the trimmed V and J ends, which lost 4 bases and 6 bases, there was a span of 22 bases. There are 16 residues in the CDR3. Germline values: CDR1 SGHRS, CDR2 YFSETQ. This chain's CDR3 is CASSLILWGGGAEAFF. CDR3 sequence (DNA): TGCGCCAGCAGCCTAATACTCTGGGGAGGAGGTGCTGAAGCTTTCTTT.

The CDR3 DNA reads as TGTGCCAGTAGTATAGGGACAGGGAACACTGAAGCTTTCTTT. This sequence encodes CASSIGTGNTEAFF. V is TRBV19 and J is TRBJ1-1; 7 bases align to TRBD1. With 1 base clipped from V and 1 base from J, the junction kept 0 bases outside the gene matches. The CDR3 extends over 14 amino acids. Germline V gene sequence: CDR1 LNHDA, CDR2 SQIVND (reference sequence).

This clone ranks as medium-sized. The chain employs TRBV27 and TRBJ1-5; no reliable D call. CDR3 length: 14 amino acids. Germline V gene lookup returns CDR1 MNHEY and CDR2 SMNVEV (reference sequence). Trimming took 1 base from V and 5 from J, leaving 9 bases between them. CDR3 in amino acids: CASSLYFGDQPQHF. CDR3 bases: TGTGCCAGCAGTTTATACTTCGGGGATCAGCCCCAGCATTTT.

The chain uses TRBV2 and TRBJ2-1; D uncertain. Looked up from germline, CDR1 is SNHLY and CDR2 is FYNNEI. Trimming pared 7 bases from V and 8 bases from J, leaving 15 bases between. CDR3 length equals 13 residues. The CDR3 here is CASIRLMTDEQFF. Here the CDR3 DNA reads TGTGCCAGCATCAGGCTGATGACCGATGAGCAGTTCTTC.

This clone is medium-sized. The V and J genes are TRBV4-1 and TRBJ2-7; perhaps TRBD2 as D (5 bases). From germline, CDR1 is MGHRA and CDR2 YSYEKL. The CDR3 has 13 amino acids. Trimming shortened V by 4 bases and J by 6 bases, and 13 bases separated the two germline ends. CDR3 nucleotides: TGCGCCAGCAGCCGATCGCGAAGCGGCGAGCAGTACTTC. Its translation: CASSRSRSGEQYF.

The chain has TRBV4-1 and TRBJ1-1; maybe TRBD1 (5 bases). Germline CDR1 MGHRA, CDR2 YSYEKL. The CDR3 totals 15 residues. V lost 2 bases, J lost 3 bases, and 13 bases lay in between. CDR3 loop: CASSQFSGGDTEAFF. Here the CDR3 DNA reads TGCGCCAGCAGCCAATTTTCCGGGGGTGACACTGAAGCTTTCTTT.

The V call is TRBV28, the J call TRBJ2-1, with D possibly TRBD2 on 6 matching bases. This CDR3 is 13 amino acids long. Trimming removed 10 bases from V and 1 base from J, with 11 bases in between. CDR1 and CDR2 from the germline V gene are MDHEN and SYDVKM. As DNA, the CDR3 is TGTGCCACCAGGACTACTTCCTACAATGAGCAGTTCTTC. This codes for CATRTTSYNEQFF.

The rearrangement links TRBV7-3 to TRBJ2-3; 10 bases fit TRBD1. The V and J ends lost 3 bases and 10 bases, in that order; junction bases with no gene match: 28. The CDR3 extends over 21 amino acids. Germline V gene data show CDR1 as SGHTA and CDR2 as FQGTGA. The CDR3 here is CASSLAYLGDRGFSSTKAQYF. The DNA of the CDR3 is TGTGCCAGCAGCTTGGCCTACCTCGGGGACAGGGGATTTTCGTCAACTAAGGCGCAGTATTTT.

This chain's CDR3 is CASSLVYRSGGLTYNEQFF. The CDR3 DNA follows: TGTGCCAGCAGCTTAGTTTATCGCAGCGGGGGGCTAACCTACAATGAGCAGTTCTTC. The V gene is TRBV11-2, the J gene TRBJ2-1; 9 positions match TRBD2. Germline values: CDR1 SGHAT, CDR2 FQNNGV. This CDR3 has 19 amino acids. V lost 1 base and J lost 2; bases outside the gene matches: 12.

The rearrangement links TRBV7-6 to TRBJ2-1, with D possibly being TRBD2 (6 bases). The germline CDR1 and CDR2 sequences are SGHVS and FNYEAQ. There are 12 residues in the CDR3. Trimming left V 3 bases short and J 10 bases short, with 10 bases between. The CDR3 sequence: CASSLVAGEQFF. The DNA for the CDR3 is TGTGCCAGCAGCTTGGTTGCGGGAGAGCAGTTCTTC.

J is TRBJ2-1 and V is TRBV5-1; a weak D match, TRBD2 (6 bases). CDR3 length equals 15 residues. Trimming shortened V by 0 bases and J by 6 bases, and 13 bases separated the two germline ends. Germline V gene data show CDR1 as SGHRS and CDR2 as YFSETQ. CDR3 sequence (DNA): TGCGCCAGCAGCTTGGGTCAGCGGGTTATCAATGAGCAGTTCTTC. The encoded protein is CASSLGQRVINEQFF.

This chain connects TRBV27 to TRBJ1-1; D call uncertain. Trimming took 2 bases from V and 3 from J, leaving 10 bases between them. Per germline, CDR1 MNHEY and CDR2 SMNVEV (reference sequence). The CDR3 has 14 amino acids. The CDR3 is CASSLARDYTEAFF. The CDR3 DNA sequence: TGTGCCAGCAGTTTAGCTCGAGACTACACTGAAGCTTTCTTT.

This clone has just a few counts. The chain uses TRBV7-9 and TRBJ2-1; 7 positions agree with TRBD2. V dropped 0 bases and J dropped 4; count of bases not matched to a gene: 6. The CDR3 spans 16 residues. Germline V gene data show CDR1 as SEHNR and CDR2 as FQNEAQ (reference sequence). The CDR3 protein is CASSLAPGGLYNEQFF. CDR3 sequence (DNA): TGTGCCAGCAGCTTAGCACCGGGAGGCCTTTACAATGAGCAGTTCTTC.

DNA of the CDR3: TGTGCCAGCAGCTCCCCCGCCCCGGGGGGGCAGGAGACCCAGTACTTC. This encodes CASSSPAPGGQETQYF. This rearrangement joins TRBV9 to TRBJ2-5; TRBD2 matches 8 bases. CDR1 and CDR2 (germline): SGDLS, YYNGEE. This CDR3 is 16 amino acids long. V dropped 4 bases and J dropped 5; count of bases not matched to a gene: 13.

This clone was seen more than once but under ten times. This chain connects TRBV6-5 to TRBJ1-5, with a weak D call TRBD1 (5 bases). Germline CDR1 reads MNHEY; CDR2 reads SVGAGI. Trimming pared 9 bases from V and 7 bases from J, leaving 16 bases between. The length of the CDR3 is 13 residues. CDR3 residues: CASNRLVGQPQHF. The CDR3, as DNA: TGTGCCAGTAACAGGTTGGTGGGGCAGCCCCAGCATTTT.

This clone was observed a handful of times. The chain links TRBV30 to TRBJ1-1; D remains ambiguous. The CDR3 is 13 amino acids. Trimming removed 2 bases from V and 1 base from J, with 8 bases in between. The germline gives CDR1 GTSNPN, CDR2 SVGIG (reference sequence). As DNA, the CDR3 is TGTGCCTGGAGTTTTCCGGGGAACACTGAAGCTTTCTTT. Translating it yields CAWSFPGNTEAFF.

The chain combines TRBV9 with TRBJ2-5; 8 bases map to TRBD2. Per germline, CDR1 SGDLS and CDR2 YYNGEE. This CDR3 is 16 amino acids long. V lost 1 base to trimming and J lost 5 bases; unmatched junction nucleotides: 10. This CDR3 is CASSVRTGGPGETQYF. Here the CDR3 DNA reads TGTGCCAGCAGCGTACGGACGGGGGGGCCAGGGGAGACCCAGTACTTC.

This clone was seen a few times. This chain connects TRBV6-4 to TRBJ2-1, with D possibly matching TRBD2 (5 bases). Deletions cut 8 bases from V and 5 bases from J, with 10 bases between. Germline V gene lookup returns CDR1 MRHNA and CDR2 SNTAGT. The CDR3 spans 12 residues. The CDR3 protein is CASVRGNNEQFF. CDR3 DNA sequence: TGTGCCAGCGTTCGGGGTAACAATGAGCAGTTCTTC.

This clone has just one count. V is TRBV10-3 and J is TRBJ2-1; D is possibly TRBD2 (6 bases). Germline CDR1 ENHRY, CDR2 SYGVKD. The length of the CDR3 is 14 residues. The ends were cut back, 6 bases at V and 4 bases at J, with 13 bases in the middle. DNA for the CDR3: TGTGCCATCAGAGGGCGGGACTCTTACAATGAGCAGTTCTTC. Translated: CAIRGRDSYNEQFF.

CDR3 sequence reads: CASSRTSGRYNEQFF. The CDR3 DNA is TGTGCCAGCAGTAGGACTAGCGGACGGTACAATGAGCAGTTCTTC. V gene TRBV6-5 combines with J gene TRBJ2-1, with 10 positions matching TRBD2. The CDR3 has 15 residues. With 5 bases clipped from V and 4 bases from J, the junction kept 5 bases outside the gene matches. CDR1 is MNHEY, CDR2 SVGAGI, per germline.